The 9 T cell receptor beta chains given below trace back to one sample, sequenced in a study of shared clonotypes between healthy human individuals (TCRdb year 2020). The library was obtained by the immunoSEQ multiplex PCR assay. TCRdb carries this immuneACCESS record with in-frame sequences only. Its versions omit some clonotypes, under half of them owing to an unresolved V gene in the studies checked, with the rest unexplained. The table for this sample lists about 1 million clones; approximately 72% of them were counted only once. 1.4% to 1.5% of the sample rests with the top ten. Source material: memory CD4+ T cells sorted from blood. The cell subset or site label corresponds to: CD45RA-negative fraction. Every receptor here comes from a man aged 18 to 30 in good health.

This rearrangement joins TRBV7-8 to TRBJ2-6; 15 bases line up with TRBD2. The germline gives CDR1 SGHVS, CDR2 FQNEAQ. This CDR3 spans 19 amino acids. V was clipped by 4 bases and J by 10 bases; unmatched bases: 14. The CDR3: CASSSISGLAGGRPNVLTF. Here the CDR3 DNA reads TGTGCCAGCAGCTCTATTTCGGGACTAGCGGGGGGCCGCCCTAACGTCCTGACTTTC.

Only one count was recorded for this clone. The rearrangement links TRBV7-2 to TRBJ2-7, with TRBD2 identical over 9 bases. The CDR3 length is 15 residues. The V gene end was trimmed by 5 bases and the J gene end by 3 bases; junction bases not matched to a gene: 8. Germline V gene data show CDR1 as SGHTA and CDR2 as FQGNSA. CDR3 residues: CASSVSSGSLYEQYF. The CDR3 DNA reads as TGTGCCAGCAGCGTGAGTAGCGGGAGTCTCTACGAGCAGTACTTC.

CDR3 loop: CASSPGYGTGELFF. The CDR3 nucleotides read TGTGCCAGCTCACCAGGGTATGGGACCGGGGAGCTGTTTTTT. The chain is built from TRBV18 and TRBJ2-2; no firm D call. From germline, CDR1 is KGHSH and CDR2 LQKENI. The CDR3 covers 14 residues. V lost 2 bases to trimming and J lost 5 bases, with 9 bases between them.

The gene calls are TRBV28 and TRBJ2-1; 11 bases match TRBD1. J was trimmed by 3 bases and V by 4 bases; bases with no gene match: 5. Germline CDR1 reads MDHEN; CDR2 reads SYDVKM. The CDR3 is made up of 16 amino acids. In DNA form, the CDR3 reads TGTGCCAGCAGTTCCCAAGGGACAGGGGGCTACAATGAGCAGTTCTTC. Residues: CASSSQGTGGYNEQFF.

V gene TRBV27 combines with J gene TRBJ2-3; a possible D gene is TRBD1 (6 bases). The CDR3 is 13 residues long. Trimming removed 6 bases at V and 3 bases at J, with 10 bases between. Germline CDR1 MNHEY, CDR2 SMNVEV (reference sequence). The DNA for the CDR3 is TGTGCCAGCAGCCGAGGGGGTACAGATACGCAGTATTTT. Translation gives CASSRGGTDTQYF.

The chain uses TRBV6-1 and TRBJ2-4, with TRBD2 identical over 7 bases. The germline V gene encodes CDR1 MNHNS and CDR2 SASEGT. This CDR3 spans 14 amino acids. The J segment lost 3 bases and the V segment lost 7 bases, leaving 6 bases of the junction unmatched. CDR3 protein: CASTPGGVKNIQYF. The CDR3 nucleotides are TGTGCCAGCACCCCTGGGGGGGTCAAAAACATTCAGTACTTC.

On this clone itself: The sample holds other DNA sequences that translate to the same CDR3. The rearrangement links TRBV7-2 to TRBJ2-3; 9 bases map to TRBD2. This CDR3 is 14 amino acids long. Germline V gene lookup returns CDR1 SGHTA and CDR2 FQGNSA. After removal of 4 bases from V and 4 bases from J, the junction contained 3 bases not matched to a gene. The CDR3 loop is CASSSGLASDTQYF. CDR3 bases: TGTGCCAGCAGCTCGGGACTAGCATCAGATACGCAGTATTTT.

This chain uses TRBV5-1 with TRBJ2-5, with 7 bases matching TRBD2. There are 15 residues in the CDR3. V was pared by 5 bases and J by 2 bases, with 9 bases of the junction left unmatched. Germline V gives CDR1 SGHRS, CDR2 YFSETQ. The CDR3 coding sequence is TGCGCCAGCAGGCGAGGGCCTAGCGGACAAGAGACCCAGTACTTC. Translating gives CASRRGPSGQETQYF.

The chain has TRBV6-6 and TRBJ2-5; D is ambiguous. The CDR3 consists of 14 residues. Germline V lookup: CDR1 MNHNY, CDR2 SVGAGI (reference sequence). V shed 4 bases and J shed 1 base, with 10 bases lying between them. CDR3 in DNA: TGTGCCAGCAGTTCCGGGCCGGGCCAAGAGACCCAGTACTTC. It encodes CASSSGPGQETQYF.